The rows below give T cell receptor beta chains drawn from one sample of a study of T cells after yellow fever vaccination. MiXCR, run by TCRdb on the 5' RACE reads, gives a single entry per CDR3 protein. In the table there are about 69,000 distinct CDR3 sequences, about 6% of which are singletons. The sample was CD4+ T cells sorted from PBMCs, taken about 2 weeks after the first yellow fever vaccination. The source is a man aged 18 to 30 who received the YFV17D yellow fever vaccine. Both conserved end residues are part of each CDR3. Each record gives: D gene, J gene, clone size, V gene, CDR3 DNA, CDR3 protein. A D gene is named only where the DNA matches it firmly. Clone sizes are given selectively: once, few, many, or a class where the clone is expanded.

>.|TRBJ1-1|many|TRBV6-6
TGTGCCAGCAGCCGACAGGCGTCGGGGAACACTGAAGCTTTCTTT
CASSRQASGNTEAFF
>TRBD1|TRBJ2-1|many|TRBV6-2/TRBV6-3
TGTGCCAGCAAGGAGCAGGGGGCCGGTGAGCAGTTCTTC
CASKEQGAGEQFF
>.|TRBJ2-2|medium-sized|TRBV4-3
TGCGCCAGCAGCCAAGAGGTGCAGGGGAACACCGGGGAGCTGTTTTTT
CASSQEVQGNTGELFF
>TRBD2|TRBJ2-3|many|TRBV7-9
TGTGCCAGCAGCTTAGGATCGGGCGGGGGGGGCACAGATACGCAGTATTTT
CASSLGSGGGGTDTQYF
>.|TRBJ1-1|many|TRBV5-1
TGCGCCAGCAGAGGACAGAACACTGAAGCTTTCTTT
CASRGQNTEAFF
>.|TRBJ2-7|.|TRBV20-1
TGCAGTGCTAGAGATTTTAGACTTTCCTACGAGCAGTACTTC
CSARDFRLSYEQYF
>TRBD1|TRBJ2-1|many|TRBV7-6
TGTGCCAGCAGCTTAAGGGCAGGGGGTCGGAATGAGCAGTTCTTC
CASSLRAGGRNEQFF
>TRBD2|TRBJ2-3|.|TRBV25-1
TGTGCCAGCAGAAGACTAGCGGGGGGCTCAGATACGCAGTATTTT
CASRRLAGGSDTQYF
>.|TRBJ2-3|many|TRBV4-3
TGCGCCAGCAGCCAAGCTTCCACCCTTGGGGCAGATACGCAGTATTTT
CASSQASTLGADTQYF
>TRBD1|TRBJ1-3|many|TRBV12-3/TRBV12-4
TGTGCCAGCAGGGAGACAGGGTCGGGAAACACCATATATTTT
CASRETGSGNTIYF
>.|TRBJ2-5|many|TRBV7-2
TGTGCCAGCAGCTCCCAAAGAGTGGTTAGAAGGGAGACCCAGTACTTC
CASSSQRVVRRETQYF
>.|TRBJ2-2|many|TRBV24-1
TGTGCCACCAGTAAAGACACCGGGGAGCTGTTTTTT
CATSKDTGELFF
>.|TRBJ1-1|many|TRBV3-1
TGTGCCAGCAGCCAAGATACAGTGAACACTGAAGCTTTCTTT
CASSQDTVNTEAFF
>TRBD1|TRBJ1-2|many|TRBV5-1
TGCGCCAGCAGCTGGGAGACAGGGCACCTCTATGGCTACACCTTC
CASSWETGHLYGYTF
>.|TRBJ2-3|many|TRBV6-1
TGTGCCAGCAGTGGGGGATGGGGAAGGGCGCAAGATACGCAGTATTTT
CASSGGWGRAQDTQYF
>.|TRBJ2-7|many|TRBV30
TGTGCCTGGAAGGGCGGAACCTACGAGCAGTACTTC
CAWKGGTYEQYF
>.|TRBJ1-2|many|TRBV7-3
TGTGCCAGCAGCTTACGCCGGGGATACTATGGCTACACCTTC
CASSLRRGYYGYTF
>.|TRBJ1-2|many|TRBV5-1
TGCGCCAGCAGCACTGATAACTATGGCTACACCTTC
CASSTDNYGYTF
>.|TRBJ2-3|many|TRBV7-2
TGTGCCAGCAGCCGGAGGGGTACAGATACGCAGTATTTT
CASSRRGTDTQYF
>.|TRBJ1-5|many|TRBV7-2
TGTGCCAGCAGCTTAGTACTGCGCAATCAGCCCCAGCATTTT
CASSLVLRNQPQHF
>.|TRBJ2-5|many|TRBV12-3/TRBV12-4
TGTGCCAGCAGATCCGAGGTTGAGACCCAGTACTTC
CASRSEVETQYF
>.|TRBJ1-4|many|TRBV7-2
TGTGCCAGCAGCCCGGGAAGGCGTAATGAAAAACTGTTTTTT
CASSPGRRNEKLFF
>.|TRBJ2-1|many|TRBV12-5
TGTGCTAGTGGTTTGGCGTATAAGGGTAATGAGCAGTTCTTC
CASGLAYKGNEQFF
>TRBD1|TRBJ2-2|many|TRBV5-1
TGCGCCAGCAGCTTGGACAGGGGTACCGGGGAGCTGTTTTTT
CASSLDRGTGELFF
>.|TRBJ2-3|many|TRBV6-5
TGTGCCAGCAGTTACTCGGAAGTAAGCACAGATACGCAGTATTTT
CASSYSEVSTDTQYF
>.|TRBJ2-2|many|TRBV5-1
TGCGCCAGCAGCCCCGAAACCGGGGAGCTGTTTTTT
CASSPETGELFF
>.|TRBJ1-1|many|TRBV7-6
TGTGCCAGCAGCTTAGCGAACGGGAACTTGAACACTGAAGCTTTCTTT
CASSLANGNLNTEAFF
>.|TRBJ2-7|many|TRBV12-3/TRBV12-4
TGTGCCAGCAGATGGGGTTCCCAGTCCTACGAGCAGTACTTC
CASRWGSQSYEQYF
>.|TRBJ2-5|many|TRBV29-1
TGCAGCGTTGGACATCACGGGTTCGATCAGTACTTC
CSVGHHGFDQYF
>.|TRBJ1-2|many|TRBV5-1
TGCGCCAGCAGCTTGGGTACGACAGTTTATGGCTACACCTTC
CASSLGTTVYGYTF
>.|TRBJ1-1|many|TRBV4-2
TGTGCCAGCAGCCAAGATCCTGAGTCGGTGAACACTGAAGCTTTCTTT
CASSQDPESVNTEAFF
>.|TRBJ2-3|many|TRBV9
TGTGCCAGCAGCGTAGTAGGGGGTAATAATGCAGATACGCAGTATTTT
CASSVVGGNNADTQYF
>.|TRBJ2-7|many|TRBV7-2
TGTGCCAGCAGCTTAGACATCCCCTACGAGCAGTACTTC
CASSLDIPYEQYF
>.|TRBJ1-6|many|TRBV12-3/TRBV12-4
TGTGCCAGCAGTTTATCCCGTAGTTCACCCCTCCACTTT
CASSLSRSSPLHF
>.|TRBJ1-5|many|TRBV20-1
TGCAGTGCTAGAGGGGAGGGGGACCAGCCCCAGCATTTT
CSARGEGDQPQHF
>TRBD1|TRBJ1-5|many|TRBV5-8
TGTGCCAGCAGCCAAGGGACAGGCGATCAGCCCCAGCATTTT
CASSQGTGDQPQHF
>TRBD2|TRBJ2-3|many|TRBV14
TGTGCCAGCAGCAAAAGCGGGGCCGCAGATACGCAGTATTTT
CASSKSGAADTQYF
>.|TRBJ2-5|many|TRBV5-1
TGCGCCAGCAGTTCAGCAGGGGCCTTTCAAGAGACCCAGTACTTC
CASSSAGAFQETQYF
>.|TRBJ2-6|many|TRBV5-1
TGCGCCAGCAGCTTGGACTCTGGGGCCAACGTCCTGACTTTC
CASSLDSGANVLTF
>.|TRBJ2-3|many|TRBV29-1
TGCAGCGTTGAACCGCCAGGGAGGGATACGCAGTATTTT
CSVEPPGRDTQYF
>TRBD2|TRBJ2-5|many|TRBV5-6
TGTGCCAGCAGCCGTGGGGTGGCTAGCGGGGGGCAGACCCAGTACTTC
CASSRGVASGGQTQYF
>.|TRBJ1-2|many|TRBV3-1
TGTGCCAGCAGCCGAGGGCCGGACTATGGCTACACCTTC
CASSRGPDYGYTF
>.|TRBJ2-5|many|TRBV7-6
TGTGCCAGCAGCGAAAGAGGGACCCAGTACTTC
CASSERGTQYF
>.|TRBJ2-7|many|TRBV9
TGTGCCAGCAGCTACTCCCCCTCCCCCGGGGAGCAGTACTTC
CASSYSPSPGEQYF
>.|TRBJ2-1|many|TRBV10-3
TGTGCCATCACCCCCCGCCGGGGAGGTAACGCCTACAATGAGCAGTTCTTC
CAITPRRGGNAYNEQFF
>.|TRBJ1-2|many|TRBV2
TGTGCCAGCAGTCCCCTTGGGACAAGCTATGGCTACACCTTC
CASSPLGTSYGYTF
>TRBD1|TRBJ1-5|many|TRBV20-1
TGCAGTGCTCAGGGGGAAGTAAATCAGCCCCAGCATTTT
CSAQGEVNQPQHF
>.|TRBJ1-5|many|TRBV7-3
TGTGCCAGCAGCTTAGTAGGGGGGCTCAATCAGCCCCAGCATTTT
CASSLVGGLNQPQHF
>.|TRBJ2-5|many|TRBV27
TGTGCCAGCAGTCGCCTACTAGAAGAGACCCAGTACTTC
CASSRLLEETQYF
>TRBD2|TRBJ2-3|many|TRBV9
TGTGCCAGCAGCGGAGGACTAGCGGGGACAGATACGCAGTATTTT
CASSGGLAGTDTQYF
>.|TRBJ1-6|few|TRBV12-3/TRBV12-4
TGTGCCACCAGACCGGGACCCTTCTTTTCACCCCTCCACTTT
CATRPGPFFSPLHF
>.|TRBJ1-2|many|TRBV20-1
TGCAGTGCTAAGGAGCCTACTAACTATGGCTACACCTTC
CSAKEPTNYGYTF
>.|TRBJ1-1|many|TRBV4-3
TGCGCCAGCAGCCAAGAAGAAGGGCAGCGTACTTCGGCTTTCTTT
CASSQEEGQRTSAFF
>.|TRBJ1-3|many|TRBV4-3
TGCGCCAGCAGCCAAGATCTATCCCAGGGAGATCGGACGACCATATATTTT
CASSQDLSQGDRTTIYF
>TRBD1|TRBJ1-1|.|TRBV19
TGTGCCAGTAGCTCGACAGGGTCGTACACTGAAGCTTTCTTT
CASSSTGSYTEAFF